Sequencing of this TCR beta chain was carried out in a study of T cell repertoires in cytomegalovirus infection. Study as a whole: TCR beta signatures that were public indicated CMV infection and matching HLA type. Study outcomes and limitations: In two of eight donors, the top clonotype was HLA-C-restricted CMV-specific.

The junction had 7 bases not matched to a gene; V was cut back by 5 bases and J by 5 bases. The CDR3 is made up of 15 amino acids. CDR1 and CDR2 from the germline V gene are SGHVS and FQNEAQ. TCRdb re-called the reads with MiXCR, one entry per CDR3 protein. Of fewer than 650,000 distinct CDR3 sequences listed, 40% were seen once; the top ten hold around 50%. This clonotype was picked up many times. The antigen is not known. The specimen was cultured PBMCs, collected from culture after CMV antigen stimulation. The origin of this receptor is a human donor in good health (CMV status not recorded). Some clones in this sample may be carry-over from other donors' samples. This chain connects TRBV7-8 to TRBJ2-7; 12 bases map to TRBD2. CDR3 loop: CASSTTSGSVNEQYF. The CDR3, as DNA: TGTGCCAGCAGCACGACTAGCGGGAGTGTGAACGAGCAGTACTTC.